This TCR beta chain was documented in a study of blood T cell repertoires in COVID-19. Germline CDR1 reads LGHNA; CDR2 reads YNFKEQ. V dropped 0 bases and J dropped 2 bases, with 17 bases sitting between them. The CDR3 sequence is 17 residues long. As originally analysed: Estimated nucleated cell counts came from reference gene primer amplification. Sequenced by immunoSEQ multiplex PCR; TCRdb stores in-frame clones only, minus some. Clone size and the V and J calls come from that table; the DNA yielded D and trimming. This repertoire shows 200,000 to 250,000 clones, 82% found once; its top ten account for 3% to 4.5%.

The sequence came from a woman at least 80 years old with acute or convalescent COVID-19. The specimen sequenced was peripheral blood. The V call is TRBV4-2, the J call TRBJ2-7, with D perhaps TRBD2 (6 bases). CDR3 DNA: TGTGCCAGCAGCCAAGATTCGGGGGATCTGACCGCCTACGAGCAGTACTTC. It codes for CASSQDSGDLTAYEQYF.